This T cell receptor (beta chain) was sequenced in a study of shared clonotypes between healthy human individuals. TCRdb keeps only in-frame clones here, not all; method: immunoSEQ multiplex PCR. The sample gives 2 million to 2.5 million clones, approximately 96% of which show up once; around 0.13% is in the top ten. Losses at the gene ends were 7 bases for V and 6 bases for J; bases not matched to a gene: 5. The CDR3 loop spans 14 amino acids. Germline-derived CDR1 and CDR2 are MNHEY and SVGAGI. V and J are TRBV6-5 and TRBJ2-1; 11 positions agree with TRBD2. The clonotype comes from a man younger than 35 in good health. The sequencing input was naive CD4+ T cells sorted from blood. Sample subset: CD45RA+ positively selected. The CDR3 here is CASKPGLAGNEQFF. In DNA, the CDR3 is TGTGCCAGCAAACCTGGACTAGCGGGCAATGAGCAGTTCTTC.